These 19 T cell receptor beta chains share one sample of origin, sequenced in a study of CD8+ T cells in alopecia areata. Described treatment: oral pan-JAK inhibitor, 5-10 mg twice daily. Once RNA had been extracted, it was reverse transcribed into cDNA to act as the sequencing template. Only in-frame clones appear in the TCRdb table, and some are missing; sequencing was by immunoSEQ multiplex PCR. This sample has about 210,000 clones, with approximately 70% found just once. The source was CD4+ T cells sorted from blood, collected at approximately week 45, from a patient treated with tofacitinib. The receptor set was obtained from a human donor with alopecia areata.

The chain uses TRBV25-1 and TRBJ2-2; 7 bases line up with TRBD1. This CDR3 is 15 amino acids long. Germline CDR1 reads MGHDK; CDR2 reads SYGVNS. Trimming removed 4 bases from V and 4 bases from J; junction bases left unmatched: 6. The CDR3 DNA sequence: TGTGCCAGCAGTGTTACCGGGACAGTCACCGGGGAGCTGTTTTTT. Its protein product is CASSVTGTVTGELFF.

CDR3 coding DNA: TGCAGCGTTTTTGGCCTTGGGACCGGTAGCTCCTACGAGCAGTACTTC. Encoded protein: CSVFGLGTGSSYEQYF. The chain is built from TRBV29-1 and TRBJ2-7; D possibly matches TRBD1 or TRBD2 (5 bases each). Between the trimmed V and J ends, which lost 5 bases and 0 bases, there was a span of 20 bases. Looked up from germline, CDR1 is SQVTM and CDR2 is ANQGSEA. The CDR3 runs to 16 residues.

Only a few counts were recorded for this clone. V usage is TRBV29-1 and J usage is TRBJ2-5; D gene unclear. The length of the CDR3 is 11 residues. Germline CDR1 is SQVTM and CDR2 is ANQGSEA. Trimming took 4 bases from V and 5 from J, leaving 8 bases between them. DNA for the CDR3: TGCAGCGTTGGGACCTTGGAGACCCAGTACTTC. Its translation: CSVGTLETQYF.

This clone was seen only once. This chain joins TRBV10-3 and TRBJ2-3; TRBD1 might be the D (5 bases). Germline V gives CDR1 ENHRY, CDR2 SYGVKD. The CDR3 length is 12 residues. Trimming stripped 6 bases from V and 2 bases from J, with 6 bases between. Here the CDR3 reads CAIRTDTDTQYF. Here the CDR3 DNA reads TGTGCCATCAGGACAGACACAGATACGCAGTATTTT.

The CDR3 DNA reads as TGCGCCAGCAGCATACAGGGTGGGTTGACATCAGATACGCAGTATTTT. Its translation is CASSIQGGLTSDTQYF. V usage is TRBV5-1 and J usage is TRBJ2-3; TRBD1 might be the D (6 bases). V dropped 4 bases and J dropped 4 bases, with 19 bases sitting between them. In germline, CDR1 is SGHRS, CDR2 YFSETQ. There are 16 residues in the CDR3.

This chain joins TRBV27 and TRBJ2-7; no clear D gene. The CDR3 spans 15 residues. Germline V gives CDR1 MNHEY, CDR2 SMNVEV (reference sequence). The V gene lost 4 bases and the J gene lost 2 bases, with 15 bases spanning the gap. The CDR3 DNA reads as TGTGCCAGCAGTTCGTCAGTAACCACCCCCTACGAGCAGTACTTC. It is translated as CASSSSVTTPYEQYF.

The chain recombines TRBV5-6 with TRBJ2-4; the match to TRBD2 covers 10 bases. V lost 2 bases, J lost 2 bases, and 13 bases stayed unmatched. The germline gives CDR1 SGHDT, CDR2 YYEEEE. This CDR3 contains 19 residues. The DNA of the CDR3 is TGTGCCAGCAGCTTTGGGCTAGCGGGGGCCATAGAAACCAAAAACATTCAGTACTTC. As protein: CASSFGLAGAIETKNIQYF.

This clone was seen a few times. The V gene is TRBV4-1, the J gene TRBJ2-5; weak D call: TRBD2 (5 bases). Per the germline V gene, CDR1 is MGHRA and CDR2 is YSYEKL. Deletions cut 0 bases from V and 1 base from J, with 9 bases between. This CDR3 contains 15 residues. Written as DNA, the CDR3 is TGCGCCAGCAGCCAAGAGGGGAGATCCCAAGAGACCCAGTACTTC. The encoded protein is CASSQEGRSQETQYF.

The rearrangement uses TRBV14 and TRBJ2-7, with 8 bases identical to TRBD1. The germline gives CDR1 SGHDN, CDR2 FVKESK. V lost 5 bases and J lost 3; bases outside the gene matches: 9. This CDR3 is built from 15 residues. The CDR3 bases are TGTGCCAGCAGCATCGGGACAGGACCCCTCTACGAGCAGTACTTC. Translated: CASSIGTGPLYEQYF.

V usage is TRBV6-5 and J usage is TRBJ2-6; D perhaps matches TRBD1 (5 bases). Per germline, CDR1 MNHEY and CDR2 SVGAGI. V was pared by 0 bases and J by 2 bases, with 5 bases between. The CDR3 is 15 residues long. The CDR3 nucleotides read TGTGCCAGCAGTTACTCAGGGGCTGGGGCCAACGTCCTGACTTTC. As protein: CASSYSGAGANVLTF.

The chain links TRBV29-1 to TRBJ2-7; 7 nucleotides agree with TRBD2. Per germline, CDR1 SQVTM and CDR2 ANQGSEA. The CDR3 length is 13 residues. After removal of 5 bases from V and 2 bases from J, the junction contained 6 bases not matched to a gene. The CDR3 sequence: CSVSRGVPYEQYF. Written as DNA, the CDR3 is TGCAGCGTTTCTCGGGGGGTCCCCTACGAGCAGTACTTC.

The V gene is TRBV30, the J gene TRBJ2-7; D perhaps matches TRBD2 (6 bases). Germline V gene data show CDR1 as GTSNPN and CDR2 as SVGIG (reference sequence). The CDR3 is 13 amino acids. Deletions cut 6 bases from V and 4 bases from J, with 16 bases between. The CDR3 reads CACTAGNSYEQYF. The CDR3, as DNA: TGTGCCTGTACTGCGGGGAACTCTTACGAGCAGTACTTC.

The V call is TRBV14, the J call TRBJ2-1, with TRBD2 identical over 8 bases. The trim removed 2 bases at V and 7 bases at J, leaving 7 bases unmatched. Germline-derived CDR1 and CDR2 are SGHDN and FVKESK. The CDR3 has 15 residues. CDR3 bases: TGTGCCAGCAGCCAATCCGGGGGGGTTGGGAATGAGCAGTTCTTC. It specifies CASSQSGGVGNEQFF.

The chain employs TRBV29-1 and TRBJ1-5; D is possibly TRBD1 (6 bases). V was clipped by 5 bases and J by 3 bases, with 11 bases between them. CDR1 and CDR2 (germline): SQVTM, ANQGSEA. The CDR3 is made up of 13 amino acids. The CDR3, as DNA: TGCAGCGTTACAGGGATGGACAATCAGCCCCAGCATTTT. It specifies CSVTGMDNQPQHF. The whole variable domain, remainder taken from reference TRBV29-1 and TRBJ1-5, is SAVISQKPSRDICQRGTSLTIQCQVDSQVTMMFWYRQQPGQSLTLIATANQGSEATYESGFVIDKFPISRPNLTFSTLTVSNMSPEDSSIYLCSVTGMDNQPQHFGDGTRLSIL.

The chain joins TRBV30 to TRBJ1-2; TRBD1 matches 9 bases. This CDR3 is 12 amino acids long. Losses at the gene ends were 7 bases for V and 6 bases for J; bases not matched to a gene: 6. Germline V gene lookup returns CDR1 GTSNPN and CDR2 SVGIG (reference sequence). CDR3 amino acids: CASPQGADGYTF. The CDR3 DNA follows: TGTGCCTCGCCACAGGGGGCTGATGGCTACACCTTC.

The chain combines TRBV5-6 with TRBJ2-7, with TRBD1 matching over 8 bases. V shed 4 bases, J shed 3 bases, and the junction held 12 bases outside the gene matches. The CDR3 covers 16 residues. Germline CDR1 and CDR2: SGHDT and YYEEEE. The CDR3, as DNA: TGTGCCAGCAGCCGAGTTCGGACAGGGATGGTCTACGAGCAGTACTTC. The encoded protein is CASSRVRTGMVYEQYF.

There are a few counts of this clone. The CDR3 reads CASSFGRRYEQYF. The CDR3 DNA is TGTGCCAGCAGCTTCGGACGCCGCTACGAGCAGTACTTC. The chain combines TRBV5-5 with TRBJ2-7; D is ambiguous. Germline CDR1 is SGHKS and CDR2 is YYEKEE (reference sequence). The V gene lost 2 bases and the J gene lost 3 bases, with 9 bases spanning the gap. CDR3 length equals 13 residues.

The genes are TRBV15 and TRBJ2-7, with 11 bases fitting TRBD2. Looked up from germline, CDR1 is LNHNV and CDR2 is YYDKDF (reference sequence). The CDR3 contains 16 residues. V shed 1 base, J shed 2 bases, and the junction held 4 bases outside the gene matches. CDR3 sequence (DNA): TGTGCCACCAGCAGAGTATCTAGCGGGGGGACCTACGAGCAGTACTTC. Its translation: CATSRVSSGGTYEQYF.

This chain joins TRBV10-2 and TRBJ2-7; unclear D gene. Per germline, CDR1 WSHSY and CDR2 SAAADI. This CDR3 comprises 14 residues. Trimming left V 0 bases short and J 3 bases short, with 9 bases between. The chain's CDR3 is CASSESPYYYEQYF. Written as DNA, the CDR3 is TGCGCCAGCAGTGAGTCCCCCTATTACTACGAGCAGTACTTC.